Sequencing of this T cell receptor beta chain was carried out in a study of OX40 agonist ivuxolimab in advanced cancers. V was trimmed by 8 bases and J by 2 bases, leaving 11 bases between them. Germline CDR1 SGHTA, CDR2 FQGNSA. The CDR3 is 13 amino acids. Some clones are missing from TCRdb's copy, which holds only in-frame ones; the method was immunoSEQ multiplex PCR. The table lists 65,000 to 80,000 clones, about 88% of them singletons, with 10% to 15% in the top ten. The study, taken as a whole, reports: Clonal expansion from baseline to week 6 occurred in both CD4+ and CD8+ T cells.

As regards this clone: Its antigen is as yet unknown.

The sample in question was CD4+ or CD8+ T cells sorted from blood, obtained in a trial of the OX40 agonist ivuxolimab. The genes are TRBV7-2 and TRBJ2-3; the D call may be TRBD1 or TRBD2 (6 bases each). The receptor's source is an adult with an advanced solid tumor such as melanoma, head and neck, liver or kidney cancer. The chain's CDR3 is CASGGGATDTQYF. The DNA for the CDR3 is TGTGCCAGCGGAGGGGGAGCCACAGATACGCAGTATTTT.